Listed here are 17 T cell receptor beta chains from one sample, sequenced in a study of molecular identifiers for immune sequencing clone quantification. Each CDR3 protein gets one entry after TCRdb re-called the PCR reads with MiXCR. This sample has approximately 670,000 distinct CDR3 sequences; just under 20% occur once, and the top ten carry roughly 0.9%. The sequenced sample consisted of naive CD8+ T cells from blood, with Jurkat cell RNA spiked in. Subset in this sample: FACS-sorted CD8+CD4-CCR7+CD45RA+ naive T cells. Receptors were obtained from a human donor in good health. Some libraries in this study had Jurkat cell RNA spiked in.

This clonotype has a count of ten or more. The chain links TRBV28 to TRBJ2-5, with D hard to call. CDR3 length: 13 residues. Germline CDR1 is MDHEN and CDR2 is SYDVKM. V was shortened by 2 bases and J by 7 bases, with 11 bases between the two germline ends. The CDR3 nucleotides are TGTGCCAGCAGTTTAAGGCGCCGTCCGACCCAGTACTTC. Protein sequence: CASSLRRRPTQYF.

This clonotype was detected ten times or more. This sequence joins TRBV19 and TRBJ2-2; TRBD2 matches at 9 bases. This CDR3 comprises 14 residues. Germline CDR1 and CDR2: LNHDA and SQIVND (reference sequence). V shed 9 bases, J shed 6 bases, and the junction held 8 bases outside the gene matches. The CDR3 bases are TGTGCCAGCAACCCGAGCGGGAGGTCCGGGGAGCTGTTTTTT. Translated: CASNPSGRSGELFF.

CDR3 nucleotide sequence: TGCGCCAGCAGCTTGGACAGTAGCCCCCACGAGCAGTACTTC. The encoded protein is CASSLDSSPHEQYF. The chain couples TRBV5-1 to TRBJ2-7; D remains unclear. The CDR3 loop spans 14 amino acids. With 0 bases removed from V and 5 bases from J, the gap between germline ends came to 12 bases. CDR1 and CDR2 (germline): SGHRS, YFSETQ.

The sample holds a few counts of this clonotype. This chain uses TRBV19 with TRBJ1-2; 9 bases agree with TRBD1. Trimming took 5 bases from V and 2 from J; bases not matched to a gene: 12. Germline-derived CDR1 and CDR2 are LNHDA and SQIVND (reference sequence). The CDR3 has 17 residues. CDR3 DNA: TGTGCCAGTAGTCCCATGGGACAGGGCCGCGAGAACTATGGCTACACCTTC. It codes for CASSPMGQGRENYGYTF.

This clonotype was seen more than once but under ten times. The chain has TRBV7-9 and TRBJ2-1; D assignment may be TRBD1 or TRBD2 (5 bases each). The CDR3 loop spans 13 amino acids. Between the trimmed V and J ends, which lost 3 bases and 6 bases, there was a span of 9 bases. Germline loops: CDR1 SEHNR, CDR2 FQNEAQ (reference sequence). Here the CDR3 DNA reads TGTGCCAGCAGCTTGGCAGGGACCAATGAGCAGTTCTTC. Its protein is CASSLAGTNEQFF.

This clonotype was found a few times. This chain uses TRBV30 with TRBJ2-7; the D gene is possibly TRBD1 (5 bases). Germline loops: CDR1 GTSNPN, CDR2 SVGIG (reference sequence). The length of the CDR3 is 14 residues. V gave up 2 bases and J gave up 3 bases, with 14 bases separating them. CDR3 nucleotides: TGTGCCTGGAGTCTTATCCAGGGCAACTACGAGCAGTACTTC. It specifies CAWSLIQGNYEQYF.

A few counts support this clonotype. The V gene is TRBV6-2 or TRBV6-3, the J gene TRBJ2-6, with 10 positions matching TRBD2. With 5 bases clipped from V and 1 base from J, the junction kept 17 bases outside the gene matches. CDR1 and CDR2 (germline): MNHEY, SVGEGT. The CDR3 length is 21 residues. CDR3 sequence reads: CASSPIPGLANVWSGANVLTF. The DNA of the CDR3 is TGTGCCAGCAGTCCGATTCCGGGACTAGCGAATGTGTGGTCTGGGGCCAACGTCCTGACTTTC.

The chain links TRBV30 to TRBJ1-4; TRBD1 is a possible D gene (5 bases). V was pared by 4 bases and J by 7 bases, with 13 bases between. The CDR3 spans 13 residues. Germline CDR1 reads GTSNPN; CDR2 reads SVGIG (reference sequence). The CDR3 is CAWMGVGIEKLFF. CDR3 nucleotide sequence: TGTGCCTGGATGGGGGTAGGAATTGAAAAACTGTTTTTT.

Regarding this clonotype: The CDR3 does not end in the conserved phenylalanine or tryptophan, so this is likely a read error. This chain connects TRBV19 to TRBJ2-5; D is possibly TRBD1 (6 bases). V lost 1 base to trimming and J lost 7 bases, with 16 bases between them. Germline V gene lookup returns CDR1 LNHDA and CDR2 SQIVND (reference sequence). CDR3 length equals 15 residues. The CDR3 coding sequence is TGTGCCAGTAGTATAGTAGGGGGATTAATTGTGACCCAGTACTCC. Encoded protein: CASSIVGGLIVTQYS.

In its sample, this clonotype was seen many times. The chain links TRBV6-5 to TRBJ2-5; D is unresolved. The germline CDR1 and CDR2 sequences are MNHEY and SVGAGI. V lost 2 bases to trimming and J lost 4 bases, with 20 bases between them. This CDR3 has 17 residues. The chain's CDR3 is CASSYPNVRLRGETQYF. The CDR3 region has the DNA TGTGCCAGCAGTTACCCAAACGTCCGGCTGAGAGGAGAGACCCAGTACTTC.

Concerning this clonotype itself: One base away lies a much larger clone, so this may be a sequencing read error. The chain uses TRBV12-3 or TRBV12-4 and TRBJ2-2; D may be TRBD2 (6 bases). The CDR3 loop spans 15 amino acids. CDR3 sequence (DNA): TGTGCCAGCAGTTTTCCCACAACAAACACCGGGGGGCTGTTTTTT. Protein product: CASSFPTTNTGGLFF.

This clonotype occurred many times. This chain links TRBV6-5 with TRBJ2-3; D gene unclear. Trimming left V 2 bases short and J 10 bases short, with 4 bases between. This CDR3 is 10 amino acids long. In germline, CDR1 is MNHEY, CDR2 SVGAGI. The CDR3 spells CASSYKPQYF. CDR3 sequence (DNA): TGTGCCAGCAGTTACAAACCGCAGTATTTT.

The rearrangement links TRBV19 to TRBJ1-5; D is perhaps TRBD1 (5 bases). Germline loops: CDR1 LNHDA, CDR2 SQIVND (reference sequence). The CDR3 is 14 amino acids. V dropped 3 bases and J dropped 9 bases, with 15 bases sitting between them. This CDR3 is CASSMGKGPGPQHF. The CDR3 DNA reads TGTGCCAGTAGTATGGGCAAGGGGCCGGGGCCCCAGCATTTT.

This clonotype has ten or more counts. The J gene is TRBJ2-2, the V gene TRBV6-2 or TRBV6-3, with a possible D match to TRBD2 (5 bases). Per germline, CDR1 MNHEY and CDR2 SVGEGT. Trimming took off 2 bases at V and 1 base at J, with 11 bases between the two ends. This CDR3 has 16 residues. The CDR3 region is CASSYVSAVNTGELFF. The CDR3, as DNA: TGTGCCAGCAGTTACGTATCAGCGGTGAACACCGGGGAGCTGTTTTTT.

This clonotype was recorded a few times. This chain joins TRBV28 and TRBJ2-1; 9 nucleotides align to TRBD2. Germline loops: CDR1 MDHEN, CDR2 SYDVKM. Trimming at V came to 8 bases and at J to 4 bases, leaving 6 bases not matched to a gene. This CDR3 has 14 amino acids. The CDR3 loop reads CASHRLAEYNEQFF. The CDR3, as DNA: TGTGCCAGCCATCGACTAGCGGAATACAATGAGCAGTTCTTC.

This clonotype has just a few counts. A much more abundant neighbour one base away suggests this may be a read error. The DNA of the CDR3 is TGTGCCAGCAGTTTTCGGGGAGACAATGAGCAGTTCTTC. This gives the protein CASSFRGDNEQFF. This chain joins TRBV12-3 or TRBV12-4 and TRBJ2-1, with D possibly matching TRBD2 (5 bases). This CDR3 contains 13 residues. The V gene lost 3 bases and the J gene lost 5 bases, with 8 bases spanning the gap.

On this clonotype: With a much larger clone just one base away, this may be a read error. V gene TRBV28 combines with J gene TRBJ1-5; a weak D match, TRBD1 (6 bases). The CDR3 consists of 15 residues. The germline V gene encodes CDR1 MDHEN and CDR2 SYDVKM. The CDR3 spells CVSSLAGGEDQPQHF. The CDR3 DNA is TGTGTCAGCAGTTTAGCTGGGGGCGAGGATCAGCCCCAGCATTTT.